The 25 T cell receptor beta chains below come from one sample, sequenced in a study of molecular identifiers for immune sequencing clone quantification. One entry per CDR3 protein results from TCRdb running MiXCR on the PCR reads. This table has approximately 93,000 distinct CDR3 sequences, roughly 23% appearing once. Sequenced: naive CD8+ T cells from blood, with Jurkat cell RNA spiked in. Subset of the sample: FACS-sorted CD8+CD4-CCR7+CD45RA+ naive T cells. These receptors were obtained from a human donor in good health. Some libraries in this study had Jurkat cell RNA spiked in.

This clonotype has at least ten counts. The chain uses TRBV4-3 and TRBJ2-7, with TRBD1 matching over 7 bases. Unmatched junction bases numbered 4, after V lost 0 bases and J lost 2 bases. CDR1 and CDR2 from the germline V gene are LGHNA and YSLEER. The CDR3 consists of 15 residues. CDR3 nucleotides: TGCGCCAGCAGCCAAGATCGGCAGGGGGCCTACGAGCAGTACTTC. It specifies CASSQDRQGAYEQYF.

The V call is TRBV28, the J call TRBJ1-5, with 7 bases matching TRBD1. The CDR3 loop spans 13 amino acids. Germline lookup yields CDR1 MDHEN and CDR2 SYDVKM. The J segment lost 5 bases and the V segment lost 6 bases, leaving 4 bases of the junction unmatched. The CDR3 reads CASSTGDYQPQHF. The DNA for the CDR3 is TGTGCCAGCAGCACAGGGGACTATCAGCCCCAGCATTTT. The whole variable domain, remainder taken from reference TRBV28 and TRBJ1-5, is DVKVTQSSRYLVKRTGEKVFLECVQDMDHENMFWYRQDPGLGLRLIYFSYDVKMKEKGDIPEGYSVSREKKERFSLILESASTNQTSMYLCASSTGDYQPQHFGDGTRLSIL.

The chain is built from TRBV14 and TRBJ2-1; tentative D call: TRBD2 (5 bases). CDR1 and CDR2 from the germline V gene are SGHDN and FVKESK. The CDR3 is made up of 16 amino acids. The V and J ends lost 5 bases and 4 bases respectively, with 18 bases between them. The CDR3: CASSSRTFGEYNEQFF. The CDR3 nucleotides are TGTGCCAGCAGCTCCAGGACTTTCGGGGAATACAATGAGCAGTTCTTC.

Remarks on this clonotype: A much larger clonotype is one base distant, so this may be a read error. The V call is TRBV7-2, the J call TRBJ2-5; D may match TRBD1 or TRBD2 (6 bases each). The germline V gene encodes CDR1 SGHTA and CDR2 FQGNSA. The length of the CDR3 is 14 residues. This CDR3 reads CASSRDGGQEPQYF. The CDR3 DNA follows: TGTGCCAGCAGCCGGGACGGGGGCCAAGAGCCCCAGTACTTC.

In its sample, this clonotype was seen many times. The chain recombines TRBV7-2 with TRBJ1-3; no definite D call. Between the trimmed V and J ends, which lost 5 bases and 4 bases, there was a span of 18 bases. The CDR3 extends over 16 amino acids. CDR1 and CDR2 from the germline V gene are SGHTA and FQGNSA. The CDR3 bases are TGTGCCAGCAGCCCTAAGGGTGCGGCGGCGGGAAACACCATATATTTT. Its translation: CASSPKGAAAGNTIYF. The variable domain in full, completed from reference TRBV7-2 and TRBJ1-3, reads GAGVSQSPSNKVTEKGKDVELRCDPISGHTALYWYRQSLGQGLEFLIYFQGNSAPDKSGLPSDRFSAERTGGSVSTLTIQRTQQEDSAVYLCASSPKGAAAGNTIYFGEGSWLTVV.

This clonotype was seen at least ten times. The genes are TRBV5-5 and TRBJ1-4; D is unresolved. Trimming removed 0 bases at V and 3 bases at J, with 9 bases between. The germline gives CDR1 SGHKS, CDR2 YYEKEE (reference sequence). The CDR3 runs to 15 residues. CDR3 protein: CASSLGQAANEKLFF. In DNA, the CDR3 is TGTGCCAGCAGCTTGGGGCAGGCCGCTAATGAAAAACTGTTTTTT. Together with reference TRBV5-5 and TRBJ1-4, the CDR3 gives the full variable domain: DAGVTQSPTHLIKTRGQQVTLRCSPISGHKSVSWYQQVLGQGPQFIFQYYEKEERGRGNFPDRFSARQFPNYSSELNVNALLLGDSALYLCASSLGQAANEKLFFGSGTQLSVL.

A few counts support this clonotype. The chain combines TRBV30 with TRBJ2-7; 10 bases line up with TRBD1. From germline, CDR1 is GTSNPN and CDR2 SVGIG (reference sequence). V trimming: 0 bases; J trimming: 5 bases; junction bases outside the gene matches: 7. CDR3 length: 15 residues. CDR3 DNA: TGTGCCTGGAGTGTAGGGGACAGGGGTTACCACGAGCAGTACTTC. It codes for CAWSVGDRGYHEQYF. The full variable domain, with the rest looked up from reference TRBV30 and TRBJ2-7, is SQTIHQWPATLVQPVGSPLSLECTVEGTSNPNLYWYRQAAGRGLQLLFYSVGIGQISSEVPQNLSASRPQDRQFILSSKKLLLSDSGFYLCAWSVGDRGYHEQYFGPGTRLTVT.

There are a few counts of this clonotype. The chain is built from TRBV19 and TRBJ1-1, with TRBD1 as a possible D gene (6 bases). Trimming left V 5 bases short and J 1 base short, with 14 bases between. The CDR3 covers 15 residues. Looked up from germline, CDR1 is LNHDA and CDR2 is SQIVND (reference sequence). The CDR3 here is CASSAITGTNTEAFF. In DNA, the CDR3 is TGTGCCAGTAGTGCCATTACAGGGACGAACACTGAAGCTTTCTTT.

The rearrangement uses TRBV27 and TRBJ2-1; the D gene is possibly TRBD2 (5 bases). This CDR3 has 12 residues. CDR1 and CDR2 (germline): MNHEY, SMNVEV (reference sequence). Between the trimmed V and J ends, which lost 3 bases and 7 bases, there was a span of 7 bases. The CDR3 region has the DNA TGTGCCAGCAGTTTCGGGGTGAATGAGCAGTTCTTC. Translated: CASSFGVNEQFF.

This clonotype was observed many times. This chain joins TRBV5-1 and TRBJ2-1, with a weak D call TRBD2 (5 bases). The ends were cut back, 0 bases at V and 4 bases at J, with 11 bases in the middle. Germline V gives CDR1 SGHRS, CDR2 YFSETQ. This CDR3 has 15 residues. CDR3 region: CASSLARGLYNEQFF. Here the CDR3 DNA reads TGCGCCAGCAGCTTGGCCCGGGGTCTGTACAATGAGCAGTTCTTC.

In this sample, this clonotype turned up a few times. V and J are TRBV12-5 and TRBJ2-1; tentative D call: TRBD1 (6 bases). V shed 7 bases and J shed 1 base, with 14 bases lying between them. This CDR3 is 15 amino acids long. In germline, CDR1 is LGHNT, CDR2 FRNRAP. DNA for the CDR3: TGTGCTAGTGCCCAGGGGTGGGGGTCCTACAATGAGCAGTTCTTC. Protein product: CASAQGWGSYNEQFF.

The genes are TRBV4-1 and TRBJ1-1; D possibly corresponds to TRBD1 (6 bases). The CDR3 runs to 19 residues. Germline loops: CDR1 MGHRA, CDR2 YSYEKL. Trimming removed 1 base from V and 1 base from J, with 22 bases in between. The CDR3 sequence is CASSQVGTGGGSENTEAFF. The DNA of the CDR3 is TGCGCCAGCAGCCAAGTCGGTACGGGAGGGGGTTCCGAGAACACTGAAGCTTTCTTT.

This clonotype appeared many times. CDR3 loop: CASSQDRSTGFTVGNQPQHF. In DNA form, the CDR3 reads TGCGCCAGCAGCCAAGACCGGTCGACAGGGTTTACGGTCGGCAATCAGCCCCAGCATTTT. The chain is built from TRBV4-3 and TRBJ1-5, with TRBD1 identical over 7 bases. The germline gives CDR1 LGHNA, CDR2 YSLEER. The CDR3 covers 20 residues. After removal of 0 bases from V and 2 bases from J, the junction contained 16 bases not matched to a gene.

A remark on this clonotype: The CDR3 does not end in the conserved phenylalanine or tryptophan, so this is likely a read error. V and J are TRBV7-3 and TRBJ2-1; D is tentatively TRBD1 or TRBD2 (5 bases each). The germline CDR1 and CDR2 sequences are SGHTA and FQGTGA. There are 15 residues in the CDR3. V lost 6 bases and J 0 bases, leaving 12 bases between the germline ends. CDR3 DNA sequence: TGTGCCAGCAGTCGCCGGGACGACTCCTACAATGAGCAGTTCCTC. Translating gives CASSRRDDSYNEQFL.

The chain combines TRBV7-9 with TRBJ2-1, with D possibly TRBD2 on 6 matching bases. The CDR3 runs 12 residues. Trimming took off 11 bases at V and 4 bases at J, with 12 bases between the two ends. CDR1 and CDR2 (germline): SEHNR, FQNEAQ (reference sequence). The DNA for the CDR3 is TGTGCCGGCGGGGCTGGTTACAATGAGCAGTTCTTC. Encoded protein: CAGGAGYNEQFF. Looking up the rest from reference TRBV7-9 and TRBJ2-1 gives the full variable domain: DTGVSQNPRHKITKRGQNVTFRCDPISEHNRLYWYRQTLGQGPEFLTYFQNEAQLEKSRLLSDRFSAERPKGSFSTLEIQRTEQGDSAMYLCAGGAGYNEQFFGPGTRLTVL.

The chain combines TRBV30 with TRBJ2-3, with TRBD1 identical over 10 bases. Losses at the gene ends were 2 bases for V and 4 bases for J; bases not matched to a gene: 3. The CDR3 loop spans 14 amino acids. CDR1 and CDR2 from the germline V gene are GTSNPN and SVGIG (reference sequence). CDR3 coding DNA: TGTGCCTGGAGTTCAGGACAGGGGGCAGATACGCAGTATTTT. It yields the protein CAWSSGQGADTQYF.

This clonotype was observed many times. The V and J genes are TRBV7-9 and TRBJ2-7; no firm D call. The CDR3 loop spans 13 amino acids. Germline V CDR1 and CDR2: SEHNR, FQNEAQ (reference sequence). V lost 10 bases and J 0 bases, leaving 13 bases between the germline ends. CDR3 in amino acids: CAIRGSSSYEQYF. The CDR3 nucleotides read TGTGCCATCAGAGGCTCGAGCTCCTACGAGCAGTACTTC.

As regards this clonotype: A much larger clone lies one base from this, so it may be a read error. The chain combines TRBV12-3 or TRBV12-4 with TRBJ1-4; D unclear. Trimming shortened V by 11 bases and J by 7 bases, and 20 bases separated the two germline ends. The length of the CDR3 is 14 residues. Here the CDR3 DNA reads TGTGCCGGCACCCGGAACCCCGGTGGTGAAAAACTGTTTTTT. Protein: CAGTRNPGGEKLFF.

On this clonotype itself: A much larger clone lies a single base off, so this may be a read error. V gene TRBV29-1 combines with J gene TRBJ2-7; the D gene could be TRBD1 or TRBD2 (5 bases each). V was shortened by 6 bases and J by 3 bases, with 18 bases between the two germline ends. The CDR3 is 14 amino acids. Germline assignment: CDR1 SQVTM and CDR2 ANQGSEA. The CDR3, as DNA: TGCAGCGTAGAATTCGGGGCAGGGAGCTACGAGCAGTACTTC. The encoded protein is CSVEFGAGSYEQYF.

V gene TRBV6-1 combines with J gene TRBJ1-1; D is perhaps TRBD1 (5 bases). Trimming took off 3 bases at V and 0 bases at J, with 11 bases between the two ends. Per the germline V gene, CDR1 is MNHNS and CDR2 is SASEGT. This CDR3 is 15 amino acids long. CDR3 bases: TGTGCCAGCAGTGAGTGGGCAGGGCTGAACACTGAAGCTTTCTTT. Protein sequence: CASSEWAGLNTEAFF.

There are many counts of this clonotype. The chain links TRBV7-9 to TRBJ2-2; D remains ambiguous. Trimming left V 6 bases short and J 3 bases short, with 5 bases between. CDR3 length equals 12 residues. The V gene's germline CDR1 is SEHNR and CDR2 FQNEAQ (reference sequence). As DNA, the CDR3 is TGTGCCAGCAGGATGTACACCGGGGAGCTGTTTTTT. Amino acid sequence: CASRMYTGELFF.

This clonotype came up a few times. CDR3 amino acids: CASSSGQDYEQYF. The CDR3 coding sequence is TGTGCCAGCAGCTCGGGACAGGACTACGAGCAGTACTTC. This chain joins TRBV27 and TRBJ2-7; 8 nucleotides align to TRBD1. Looked up from germline, CDR1 is MNHEY and CDR2 is SMNVEV (reference sequence). Germline trimming cut 6 bases from V and 3 bases from J; bases unmatched to any gene: 4. The CDR3 is 13 amino acids.

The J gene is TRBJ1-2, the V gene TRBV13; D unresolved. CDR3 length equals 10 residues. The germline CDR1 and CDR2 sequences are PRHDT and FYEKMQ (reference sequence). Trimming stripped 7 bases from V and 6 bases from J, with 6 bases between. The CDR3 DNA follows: TGTGCCAGCATCGAACATGGCTACACCTTC. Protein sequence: CASIEHGYTF. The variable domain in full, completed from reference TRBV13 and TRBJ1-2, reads AAGVIQSPRHLIKEKRETATLKCYPIPRHDTVYWYQQGPGQDPQFLISFYEKMQSDKGSIPDRFSAQQFSDYHSELNMSSLELGDSALYFCASIEHGYTFGSGTRLTVV.

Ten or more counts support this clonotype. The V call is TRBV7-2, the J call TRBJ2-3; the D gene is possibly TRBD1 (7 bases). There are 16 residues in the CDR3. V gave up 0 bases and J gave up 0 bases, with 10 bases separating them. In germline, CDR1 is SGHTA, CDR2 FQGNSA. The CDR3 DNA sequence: TGTGCCAGCAGCTTAGCCGCGGGACAGAGCACAGATACGCAGTATTTT. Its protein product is CASSLAAGQSTDTQYF.

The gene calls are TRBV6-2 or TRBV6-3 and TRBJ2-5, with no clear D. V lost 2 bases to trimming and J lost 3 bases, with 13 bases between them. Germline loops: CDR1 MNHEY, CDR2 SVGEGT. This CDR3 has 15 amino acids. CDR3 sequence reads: CASSYGQAAKETQYF. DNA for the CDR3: TGTGCCAGCAGTTACGGTCAGGCAGCAAAAGAGACCCAGTACTTC.